This TCR beta chain was captured in a study of identical twins (dated by TCRdb to about 2016). Looking at the study overall: The study deep-sequenced TCR alpha and beta repertoires from monozygotic twins, unrelated adults of various ages and cord blood to test whether fetal clonotypes persist. Replicate twin experiments were performed at different times using different library preparation protocols to rule out contamination.

This clonotype was recorded a few times. Which antigen it targets is not known. No much larger clonotype is one base removed from it; base qualities were not supplied. All donors were healthy Caucasians. Three pairs of female monozygotic twins, all aged about 18 to 29 years, made up the twin cohort. RNA for TCR libraries was isolated from peripheral blood mononuclear cells. What the authors observed across the whole study: Because the same donors could not be followed over many years, the conclusions depended on cross-sectional statistical analysis. Out-of-frame TCR alpha sharing in monozygotic twins was systematically underestimated by recombination models, whereas sharing between unrelated individuals was in agreement with the recombination models. Fewer insertions were carried by abundant cord blood beta clonotypes; a weaker similar trend was observed in young adult naive repertoires, while no such trend was observed in memory repertoires. A weaker excess of twin sharing was found in beta out-of-frame sequences because the signal-to-noise ratio was lowered by fewer shared sequences. Zero-insertion analyses could be partly confounded by invariant T cells such as MAIT and iNKT, although diverse VJ usage argued against such confounding for most clonotypes. Out-of-frame TCR alpha sequences shared between twins showed an excess of low generation-probability sequences compared with coincidental sharing between unrelated individuals.

The CDR3, cysteine through phenylalanine, is 14 amino acids long. Kept here is only the CDR3 DNA, which spans 42 bases and is read in frame from base 1. The V end loses 2 bases and the J end loses 0 bases, and a stretch of 5 bases separates them. Receptor amplification or capture employed 5' RACE. Sequencing was carried out with an Illumina HiSeq 2000. Template switching introduced a universal primer binding site; the final cDNA contained a unique molecular identifier, enabling accurate counting of TCR cDNA molecules. Specific primers in the conserved constant-segment region were used to synthesize first-strand cDNA for TCR alpha and beta chains. To control for contamination, each cDNA library was double barcoded with a SMART-Mk sample barcode plus Illumina barcodes. TruSeq adapter sequences along with Illumina sample barcodes were introduced in two successive PCR steps. The Illumina HiSeq platform was used with custom primers to sequence TCR alpha and beta cDNA libraries. Turning to the authors' computational methods: MiGEC was used to process raw reads and extract unique molecular identifiers, and MiXCR was used to find CDR3 positions. Recombination models were inferred per individual with the repgenHMM and IGoR tools using an EM algorithm. Shared clonotypes were analyzed with the tcR package in R, and sharing was normalized by the product of cloneset sizes. Out-of-frame nonproductive sequences were analyzed to study raw recombination free of thymic and clonal selection effects. Using fastp at Q25 and MiXCR, TCRdb reprocessed the public reads and kept productive beta chains. When rows share a CDR3 protein, they turn into one entry using the most common DNA and genes. These V and J calls originate from TCRdb's pipeline instead of the authors' own analysis. The sample data list about 790,000 distinct CDR3 sequences, and 18% of these were observed just once. The ten biggest clones cover under 15% of the sample.

This sample was shared with a second study, whose subject was T cells expressing NK-cell markers. As that second study puts it: Eight or nine donors provided sorted CD3+CD56+NKG2C+, CD3+CD56+NKG2C- and CD3+CD56-NKG2C+ T-cell subsets, whose TCR beta-chain repertoires were profiled. Of the eight sequenced donors, seven were found to be HCMV-seropositive and one was found to be HCMV-seronegative. In several experiments an anti-gammadeltaTCR antibody was added to restrict sorting to alphabetaTCR-expressing T cells. In 6 or 7 donors, the dominant CD3+CD56+NKG2C+ clonotypes ranked among the top 10 CD8+ clonotypes, making up roughly 1.0-8% of CD8+ T cells. Those dominant clonotypes were again the most abundant among CD3+CD56-NKG2C+ cells in a few donors, at roughly 25-65%. Whether the expanded NKG2C-expressing T cell clones were specific for HCMV antigens remained unclear. All eight donors whose samples were sequenced were randomly selected healthy volunteers, three of them men and five women. To determine HCMV serostatus, a commercial ELISA kit was used to detect HCMV-specific IgG in serum. For about 6 donors, bulk peripheral blood T-cell repertoires were additionally sequenced from unsorted PBMC. Reads were demultiplexed and grouped by UMI with MIGEC, and clonotypes were assembled and quantified with MiTCR. To exclude erroneous sequences, any TCR cDNA sequence not supported by at least two reads was discarded. The tcR package was used for downstream repertoire analysis, with clonotypes matched between fractions based on CDR3 nucleotide sequence plus V segment. Antigen specificity was annotated against VDJdb with VDJmatch, allowing one amino acid substitution in CDR3.

Here the chain combines TRBV12-3 or TRBV12-4 and TRBJ1-3; the D segment cannot be called with confidence. Source material: PBMCs. The clonotype was recovered from a woman aged 18 to 35 in good health. The CDR3 amino acid sequence is: CASSLSNSGNTIYF. The DNA sequence reads TGTGCCAGCAGTTTATCGAACTCTGGAAACACCATATATTTT.